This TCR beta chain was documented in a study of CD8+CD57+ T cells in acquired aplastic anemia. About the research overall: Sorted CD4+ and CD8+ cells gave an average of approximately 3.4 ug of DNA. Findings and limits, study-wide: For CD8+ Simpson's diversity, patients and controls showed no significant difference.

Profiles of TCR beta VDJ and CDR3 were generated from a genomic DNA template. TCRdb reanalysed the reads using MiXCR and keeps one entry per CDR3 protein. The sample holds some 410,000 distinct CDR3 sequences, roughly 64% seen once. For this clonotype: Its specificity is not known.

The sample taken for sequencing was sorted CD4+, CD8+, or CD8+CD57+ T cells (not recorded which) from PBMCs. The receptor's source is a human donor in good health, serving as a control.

The chain's CDR3 is CASSLEASYEQYF. The CDR3 nucleotides are TGTGCCAGCAGTTTAGAGGCGTCCTACGAGCAGTACTTC. V and J are TRBV12-3 or TRBV12-4 and TRBJ2-7; D not resolved. V lost 1 base, J lost 1 base, and 5 bases lay in between. The CDR3 consists of 13 residues.